This T cell receptor beta chain was observed in a study of CD8 T cells in Susac syndrome. Overall study findings and caveats: In Susac patients, clonal expansion was not detected in CD4+ cells.

As to this clonotype: Its cognate antigen is unknown.

Random hexamers were used to reverse transcribe an amount of roughly 0.5 to 1 ug RNA. immunoSEQ multiplex PCR amplified TCR beta CDR3 across 54 Vbeta, 13 Jbeta. A single record per CDR3 protein comes from TCRdb applying MiXCR to the immunoSEQ multiplex PCR reads. The data contain about 150,000 distinct CDR3 sequences, 95% of them singletons. J was trimmed by 4 bases and V by 5 bases; bases with no gene match: 5. From germline, CDR1 is DFQATT and CDR2 SNEGSKA (reference sequence). The CDR3 runs 13 residues. The chain employs TRBV20-1 and TRBJ2-5, with 9 bases that match TRBD1. The sequence was collected from a human donor with Susac syndrome. The sequenced sample consisted of CD4+ T cells from PBMCs. In DNA form, the CDR3 reads TGCAGTGCTCCCGGGACAGGGAGAGAGACCCAGTACTTC. Its translation: CSAPGTGRETQYF.